This entry lists 2 T cell receptor beta chains sequenced from one sample in a study of OX40 agonist ivuxolimab in advanced cancers. Produced via immunoSEQ multiplex PCR; TCRdb's table is partial and in-frame only. The sample has some 87,000 clones, less than 95% seen once. The specimen was CD4+ or CD8+ T cells sorted from blood, collected in a trial of the OX40 agonist ivuxolimab. These receptors were collected from an adult with an advanced solid tumor such as melanoma, head and neck, liver or kidney cancer.

The chain joins TRBV5-1 to TRBJ2-5, with D hard to call. Germline loops: CDR1 SGHRS, CDR2 YFSETQ. Trimming left V 4 bases short and J 5 bases short, with 15 bases between. This CDR3 is 14 amino acids long. CDR3 in DNA: TGCGCCAGCAGCCCCCTGGGTGGGAAGGAGACCCAGTACTTC. As protein: CASSPLGGKETQYF.

The chain couples TRBV28 to TRBJ1-1, with 8 bases aligning to TRBD1. J gave up 3 bases and V 6 bases, and 6 bases lay outside the gene matches. Germline values: CDR1 MDHEN, CDR2 SYDVKM. The CDR3 totals 14 residues. CDR3 in amino acids: CASRKDRVDTEAFF. In DNA form, the CDR3 reads TGTGCCAGCAGAAAGGACAGGGTCGACACTGAAGCTTTCTTT. Full variable domain (remainder filled in from reference TRBV28 and TRBJ1-1): DVKVTQSSRYLVKRTGEKVFLECVQDMDHENMFWYRQDPGLGLRLIYFSYDVKMKEKGDIPEGYSVSREKKERFSLILESASTNQTSMYLCASRKDRVDTEAFFGQGTRLTVV.